This T cell receptor beta chain was identified in a study of T cell responses to AZD1222 COVID-19 vaccine (dated by TCRdb to the early 2020s). About the full investigation: AZD1222 recipients given second doses at about 4 weeks or at about 12 weeks were pooled, since spike-specific TCR depth and breadth were not found to differ between the two schedules. TCR sequencing was performed for 230 to 250 trial participants, of whom about 210 were given two doses of AZD1222 and some 26 were given two doses of MenACWY control vaccine. Trial participants were enrolled by age into 18-55, 56-69 and 70-plus year subgroups, with approximately 150, 28 and 58 TCR-sequenced participants respectively.

The CDR3 covers 13 residues, taking in both the cysteine and the phenylalanine. The sequence is cut down to CDR3 DNA, 39 bases in frame from base 1. As encoded in the germline V gene, CDR1 is MNHEY while CDR2 is SVGAGI. Relative to germline, V is 8 bases shorter and J is 9 bases shorter, with 17 bases between their ends. According to the study, the label for this sample's time point signals: baseline before first vaccination. Vaccinee samples came from UK trials COV001 and COV002, including a single-blind randomized controlled phase 2/3 trial of AZD1222 (ChAdOx1 nCoV-19) in healthy adults. Trial participant PBMC samples were collected at day 0 and day 28 after the second dose for TCRbeta chain sequencing. The CDR3 regions of human TCRbeta chains were analyzed by immunosequencing. The source study handled its data this way. Repertoire TCRs were matched against a reference library of SARS-CoV-2-specific TCRs generated with the MIRA antigen-specificity platform. Breadth was defined as the fraction of unique TCRs that were SARS-CoV-2-associated. Depth was defined as the fraction of total T cells that were SARS-CoV-2-associated. Using the MIRA data, every spike-specific TCR was mapped to the spike region that the TCR reacted to and assigned to either a CD4 or a CD8 class. Log10-transformed breadth and depth values were compared by one-way ANOVA with Sidak's multiple comparisons tests. The immuneACCESS repertoire file appears here via TCRdb, limited to in-frame rearrangements. These files lack a portion of the clones; in checked studies, under half of the deficit traces to unresolved V genes, and the cause of the others is not known. From that table come the V and J calls and clone size; the DNA was used to work out D and trimming. The sample table lists about 130,000 clones, nearly 95% of them with a count of one. Of the sample, about 0.91% is held by the ten largest clones.

Overall study outcomes, separate from this receptor: Participants were mostly white British and included more females than males, and it was suggested by the authors that clonal diversity may have been underestimated. Reportedly, close to half of the unique spike-specific TCRs recognized epitopes lying outside the regions that are mutated in the B.1.351 and B.1.1.7 variants. CD4 TCRs associated with the vaccine covered the entire spike protein, and the dominant responses were in regions 160-218 and 743-854. The 56-69-year group was small, and its depth increase did not reach significance, likely because of low power. After two AZD1222 doses, spike-specific TCR breadth and depth were significantly higher than at day 0 and than in MenACWY recipients. No day 14 peak-response samples were available, so repertoires were characterized only after the peak T cell response. Conclusions about previously exposed vaccinees are limited because only 5 or 6 AZD1222 recipients were SARS-CoV-2 seropositive at baseline.

As concerns this clone: No cognate antigen has been identified for it. The record has no base qualities; no much larger clone is one base away.

This clonotype was obtained from an adult in good health. The specimen comprised peripheral blood, sampled on day 0 of AZD1222 vaccination. The rearranged chain carries TRBV6-5 and TRBJ1-5, with no confident D gene call. The CDR3 region: CASGLSEVRPQHF. The sequence in DNA is TGTGCCAGCGGCTTGAGCGAAGTCCGGCCCCAGCATTTT.